Included here is one TCR beta chain sequence, with context. The sample belongs to a study of blood T cell repertoires in COVID-19. Study-level background: Researchers got acute and convalescent COVID-19 samples from the United States, Italy and Spain. In each case, the material was cDNA or gDNA derived from T cells, B-cell-depleted T cells, or PBMCs.

Some clones are missing from TCRdb's copy, which holds only in-frame ones; the method was immunoSEQ multiplex PCR. The sample includes 260,000 or so clones, roughly 79% of them seen just once. Enrolment of Seattle patients took place during active infection, and they were followed longitudinally. Trimming took 4 bases from V and 3 from J; bases not matched to a gene: 0. The germline V gene has CDR1 LNHDA and CDR2 SQIVND (reference sequence). The CDR3 contains 14 residues. This sequence originates from an elderly woman with COVID-19, enrolled during active disease. The chain uses TRBV19 and TRBJ2-3; 11 bases are a match to TRBD2. Sequencing input: peripheral blood. CDR3: CASSRLAGTDTQYF. The CDR3 DNA reads as TGTGCCAGTAGTAGACTAGCGGGAACAGATACGCAGTATTTT.